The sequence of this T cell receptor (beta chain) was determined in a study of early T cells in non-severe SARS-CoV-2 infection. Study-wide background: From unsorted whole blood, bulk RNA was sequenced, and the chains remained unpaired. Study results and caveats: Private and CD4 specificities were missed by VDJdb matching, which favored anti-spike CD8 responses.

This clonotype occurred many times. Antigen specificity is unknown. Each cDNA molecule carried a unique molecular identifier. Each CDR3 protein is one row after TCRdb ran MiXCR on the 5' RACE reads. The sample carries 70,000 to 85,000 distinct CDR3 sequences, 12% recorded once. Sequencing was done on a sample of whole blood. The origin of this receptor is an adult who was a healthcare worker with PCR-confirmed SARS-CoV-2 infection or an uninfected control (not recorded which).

DNA for the CDR3: TGTGCCAGCAGTTTAGGGGGGAGGGCAGGCATTAACTATGGCTACACCTTC. It translates to CASSLGGRAGINYGYTF. The genes are TRBV28 and TRBJ1-2, with D maybe TRBD1 (5 bases). Germline assignment: CDR1 MDHEN and CDR2 SYDVKM. This CDR3 contains 17 residues. Trimming removed 2 bases from V and 1 base from J, with 17 bases in between.